The clone carrying this T cell receptor beta chain was detected ten times or more. The antigen remains undetermined. The data originate from a study of T cells in Graves' hyperthyroidism and ophthalmopathy. In the study overall: At initial diagnosis, before any treatment had begun, peripheral blood was obtained.

Germline assignment: CDR1 LGHDT and CDR2 YNNKEL (reference sequence). The CDR3 loop spans 15 amino acids. J lost 0 bases, V lost 3 bases, and 5 bases had no gene match. Study-wide findings and caveats: Researchers found most expanded thyroid clonotypes above 0.001 in blood as well.

Aged 18 to 65, the patients had hyperthyroidism that was newly diagnosed and had lasted under 2 months. Uncontrolled infection, other autoimmune disease, pregnancy or lactation excluded patients. Amplification yielded TCR beta CDR3 regions, with RNA transcripts as the source. First-round RT-PCR of the TCR CDR3 relied on the HTBI primer set. TCRdb independently ran MiXCR on the multiplex PCR reads; one entry per CDR3 protein. The sample carries around 420,000 distinct CDR3 sequences, roughly 14% recorded once. The receptor was isolated from a woman between 18 and 29 years old with Graves' hyperthyroidism. This sequence joins TRBV3-1 and TRBJ2-7; TRBD2 matches at 7 bases. The sequencing input was blood. The CDR3 nucleotides read TGTGCCAGCAGCCAGGCCAGCGGGGCCTCCTACGAGCAGTACTTC. Its translation is CASSQASGASYEQYF.